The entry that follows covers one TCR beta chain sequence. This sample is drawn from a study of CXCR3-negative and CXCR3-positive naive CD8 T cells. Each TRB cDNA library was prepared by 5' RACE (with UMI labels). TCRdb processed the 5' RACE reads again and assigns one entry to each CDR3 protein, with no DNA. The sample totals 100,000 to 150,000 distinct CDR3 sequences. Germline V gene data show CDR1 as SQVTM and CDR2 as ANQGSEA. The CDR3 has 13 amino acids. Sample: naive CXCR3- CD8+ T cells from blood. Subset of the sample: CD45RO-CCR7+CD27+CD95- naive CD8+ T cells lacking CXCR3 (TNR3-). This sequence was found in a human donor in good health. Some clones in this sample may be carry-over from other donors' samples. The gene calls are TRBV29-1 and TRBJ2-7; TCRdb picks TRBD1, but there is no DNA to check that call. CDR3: CSEEGGRTYEQYF.